The next 28 T cell receptor beta chains were all read from a single sample in a study of blood T cell repertoires in COVID-19. Assay used: immunoSEQ multiplex PCR; TCRdb lists only in-frame clones, some missing. The sample contains some 330,000 clones, 92% of which appear only once. Sequenced sample: PBMCs or T cells enriched from blood (not recorded which). Receptors were obtained from a woman aged 25 to 39 who had recovered from COVID-19.

The chain combines TRBV9 with TRBJ1-1; the D gene is possibly TRBD1 (6 bases). The CDR3 is made up of 15 amino acids. In germline, CDR1 is SGDLS, CDR2 YYNGEE. Trimming stripped 4 bases from V and 2 bases from J, with 15 bases between. The CDR3: CASSLGGDINTEAFF. DNA of the CDR3: TGTGCCAGCAGCTTAGGGGGGGATATCAACACTGAAGCTTTCTTT.

The chain has TRBV3-1 (or the pseudogene TRBV3-2) and TRBJ1-2; 7 nucleotides align to TRBD1. The V and J ends lost 4 bases and 8 bases, in that order; junction bases with no gene match: 7. The CDR3 contains 13 residues. Germline V gene lookup returns CDR1 LGHDT and CDR2 YNNKEL (reference sequence). Here the CDR3 reads CASSPDRKEGYTF. In nucleotides, the CDR3 is TGTGCCAGCAGCCCGGACAGGAAGGAAGGCTACACCTTC.

This clone was recorded only once. The J gene is TRBJ1-1, the V gene TRBV19, with D possibly TRBD1 on 6 matching bases. CDR1 LNHDA and CDR2 SQIVND come from the germline V gene (reference sequence). The CDR3 sequence is 13 residues long. Trimming pared 5 bases from V and 5 bases from J, leaving 12 bases between. Written as DNA, the CDR3 is TGTGCCAGTAGTGCCTTAGGGGGAACTGAAGCTTTCTTT. Its protein product is CASSALGGTEAFF.

The rearrangement joins TRBV3-1 (or the pseudogene TRBV3-2) to TRBJ2-1, with D uncertain. Germline V CDR1 and CDR2: LGHDT, YNNKEL (reference sequence). This CDR3 is 12 amino acids long. V was cut by 5 bases and J by 8 bases, with 10 bases left in between. In nucleotides, the CDR3 is TGTGCCAGCAGCTACACCACCGATGAGCAGTTCTTC. It is translated as CASSYTTDEQFF.

This clone was observed once. The chain is built from TRBV19 and TRBJ1-1; D might be TRBD1 (5 bases). V lost 8 bases and J lost 1, with 14 bases in between. The CDR3 is made up of 14 amino acids. The germline V gene encodes CDR1 LNHDA and CDR2 SQIVND (reference sequence). CDR3 residues: CASDPRDWNTEAFF. The DNA for the CDR3 is TGTGCCAGTGATCCCCGGGACTGGAACACTGAAGCTTTCTTT.

The chain employs TRBV6-1 and TRBJ1-4; D is uncertain. The CDR3 loop spans 16 amino acids. Trimming removed 3 bases from V and 4 bases from J, with 15 bases in between. Germline V CDR1 and CDR2: MNHNS, SASEGT. CDR3 region: CASSEVTRLGNEKLFF. The DNA for the CDR3 is TGTGCCAGCAGTGAGGTGACTAGGCTGGGTAATGAAAAACTGTTTTTT.

This sequence joins TRBV6-1 and TRBJ2-6; weak D call: TRBD1 (6 bases). V lost 0 bases and J lost 4, with 7 bases in between. CDR3 length: 15 residues. Germline CDR1 MNHNS, CDR2 SASEGT. This CDR3 reads CASSEARGGANVLTF. CDR3 coding DNA: TGTGCCAGCAGTGAAGCGAGGGGGGGGGCCAACGTCCTGACTTTC.

This chain links TRBV7-3 with TRBJ2-5, with D unclear. The germline V gene has CDR1 SGHTA and CDR2 FQGTGA. The CDR3 spans 14 residues. The V end was cut by 1 base, the J end by 1 base, with 7 bases between. The CDR3 DNA follows: TGTGCCAGCAGCTTAAATGGCGGCCAAGAGACCCAGTACTTC. Its translation: CASSLNGGQETQYF.

This chain links TRBV6-2 or TRBV6-3 with TRBJ2-1, with 12 bases matching TRBD2. The germline V gene has CDR1 MNHEY and CDR2 SVGEGT. V gave up 7 bases and J gave up 4 bases; unmatched junction bases: 8. This CDR3 region has 16 residues. This CDR3 reads CASTPIGTSGYNEQFF. In DNA, the CDR3 is TGTGCCAGCACCCCCATAGGGACTAGCGGGTACAATGAGCAGTTCTTC.

The chain uses TRBV7-9 and TRBJ2-4; TRBD1 is a possible D gene (5 bases). Per the germline V gene, CDR1 is SEHNR and CDR2 is FQNEAQ (reference sequence). V shed 3 bases and J shed 4 bases, with 10 bases lying between them. The CDR3 is 14 residues long. The CDR3 bases are TGTGCCAGCAGCTTCCCTCGGACAAAAAACATTCAGTACTTC. It yields the protein CASSFPRTKNIQYF. Using reference TRBV7-9 and TRBJ2-4 for the parts outside the CDR3, the full variable domain is DTGVSQNPRHKITKRGQNVTFRCDPISEHNRLYWYRQTLGQGPEFLTYFQNEAQLEKSRLLSDRFSAERPKGSFSTLEIQRTEQGDSAMYLCASSFPRTKNIQYFGAGTRLSVL.

The chain employs TRBV7-6 and TRBJ2-3, with TRBD2 matching 11 bases. CDR1 and CDR2 from the germline V gene are SGHVS and FNYEAQ. V dropped 6 bases and J dropped 6; count of bases not matched to a gene: 8. The CDR3 runs to 15 residues. In DNA form, the CDR3 reads TGTGCCAGCAGTTGGGGACTAGCGGTTCAGGATACGCAGTATTTT. Translation: CASSWGLAVQDTQYF.

The chain has TRBV18 and TRBJ2-7, with 8 nucleotides matching TRBD2. Germline CDR1 reads KGHSH; CDR2 reads LQKENI. Trimming cost V 0 bases and J 4 bases; bases outside gene matches: 11. The CDR3 covers 17 residues. The CDR3 DNA reads TGTGCCAGCTCACCACCGACTTTGGGAGGGACTAGGTACGAGCAGTACTTC. Translated, it gives CASSPPTLGGTRYEQYF.

The CDR3 DNA sequence: TGTGCCAGCAGCTTGGCAGGGGGTGCCCCAAGCTCTGGGGCCAACGTCCTGACTTTC. As protein: CASSLAGGAPSSGANVLTF. The chain employs TRBV7-6 and TRBJ2-6, with TRBD1 matching over 7 bases. The germline gives CDR1 SGHVS, CDR2 FNYEAQ. This CDR3 has 19 residues. Trimming removed 3 bases from V and 0 bases from J; junction bases left unmatched: 11.

The V call is TRBV3-1 (or the pseudogene TRBV3-2), the J call TRBJ1-4; 8 bases are a match to TRBD1. This CDR3 contains 14 residues. The V and J ends lost 2 bases and 10 bases, in that order; junction bases with no gene match: 6. CDR1 LGHDT and CDR2 YNNKEL come from the germline V gene (reference sequence). The CDR3 nucleotides are TGTGCCAGCAGCCAAATACAGGGGGTTGGAAAACTGTTTTTT. Translation: CASSQIQGVGKLFF.

Concerning this clone itself: One junction end disagrees with the germline gene, perhaps due to a read error. The chain recombines TRBV7-7 with TRBJ2-5; 7 nucleotides line up with TRBD1. The CDR3 totals 15 residues. Germline CDR1 reads SSHAT; CDR2 reads FNYEAQ (reference sequence). CDR3 DNA: TGTGCTAGCAGCCAGGACAGGACCCATCGGGAGACCCAGTACTTC. It codes for CASSQDRTHRETQYF.

This chain joins TRBV19 and TRBJ1-1; perhaps TRBD1 as D (5 bases). Germline CDR1 reads LNHDA; CDR2 reads SQIVND (reference sequence). V was trimmed by 0 bases and J by 4 bases, leaving 15 bases between them. The CDR3 spans 16 residues. CDR3 in amino acids: CASSIDHTRRGTEAFF. In DNA, the CDR3 is TGTGCCAGTAGTATAGACCATACGCGGAGGGGCACTGAAGCTTTCTTT.

The rearrangement links TRBV28 to TRBJ2-2, with D possibly matching TRBD1 (6 bases). CDR3 length equals 14 residues. Trimming removed 4 bases from V and 6 bases from J, with 12 bases in between. Germline values: CDR1 MDHEN, CDR2 SYDVKM. The CDR3 nucleotides are TGTGCCAGCAGTTCACAGGGCTTGGCCGGGGAGCTGTTTTTT. Translating it yields CASSSQGLAGELFF. Drawing the rest from reference TRBV28 and TRBJ2-2, the complete variable domain is DVKVTQSSRYLVKRTGEKVFLECVQDMDHENMFWYRQDPGLGLRLIYFSYDVKMKEKGDIPEGYSVSREKKERFSLILESASTNQTSMYLCASSSQGLAGELFFGEGSRLTVL.

V usage is TRBV10-3 and J usage is TRBJ2-7; D possibly corresponds to TRBD2 (7 bases). CDR1 is ENHRY and CDR2 is SYGVKD in the germline V gene. The CDR3 runs to 13 residues. Deletions cut 8 bases from V and 4 bases from J, with 15 bases between. The chain's CDR3 is CAIQTGTTYEQYF. The DNA for the CDR3 is TGTGCCATCCAAACAGGGACTACGTACGAGCAGTACTTC.

This rearrangement joins TRBV6-5 to TRBJ1-5; D unresolved. Germline V gene data show CDR1 as MNHEY and CDR2 as SVGAGI. Trimming cost V 8 bases and J 6 bases, with 20 bases left between them. This CDR3 comprises 15 residues. The CDR3 spells CASQYEEAGSQPQHF. The CDR3 DNA follows: TGTGCCAGCCAATATGAAGAGGCGGGGAGTCAGCCCCAGCATTTT.

This clone was recorded once. The chain is built from TRBV11-2 and TRBJ2-7, with D possibly TRBD2 on 5 matching bases. There are 14 residues in the CDR3. V was trimmed by 7 bases and J by 0 bases, leaving 13 bases between them. From germline, CDR1 is SGHAT and CDR2 FQNNGV. CDR3 bases: TGTGCCAGCACCACGAGCGGTTCCTCCTACGAGCAGTACTTC. It specifies CASTTSGSSYEQYF.

The rearrangement uses TRBV27 and TRBJ1-2, with a tentative D call TRBD1 (6 bases). The CDR3 is made up of 15 amino acids. The germline gives CDR1 MNHEY, CDR2 SMNVEV (reference sequence). Trimming took off 3 bases at V and 0 bases at J, with 11 bases between the two ends. CDR3 loop: CASSFRDTANYGYTF. CDR3 nucleotide sequence: TGTGCCAGCAGTTTCCGGGACACTGCTAACTATGGCTACACCTTC.

There are a few counts of this clone. V is TRBV27 and J is TRBJ1-6, with a tentative D call TRBD1 (6 bases). Germline V CDR1 and CDR2: MNHEY, SMNVEV (reference sequence). The CDR3 has 17 residues. Trimming took 5 bases from V and 9 from J, leaving 23 bases between them. The CDR3 nucleotides read TGTGCCAGCAGTGGAAGTCAGGGGCTAGGTAGAAGTTCACCCCTCCACTTT. Amino acids: CASSGSQGLGRSSPLHF.

The chain joins TRBV2 to TRBJ2-7; weak D call: TRBD1 (6 bases). Per the germline V gene, CDR1 is SNHLY and CDR2 is FYNNEI. Trimming pared 6 bases from V and 2 bases from J, leaving 17 bases between. The CDR3 loop spans 15 amino acids. DNA of the CDR3: TGTGCCAGCAGCGAGGACAGCCCACGGACCTACGAGCAGTACTTC. It translates to CASSEDSPRTYEQYF.

This clone was detected once. The J gene is TRBJ1-1, the V gene TRBV11-2; 7 bases line up with TRBD1. The trim removed 10 bases at V and 5 bases at J, leaving 16 bases unmatched. CDR1 and CDR2 (germline): SGHAT, FQNNGV. The CDR3 consists of 15 residues. CDR3: CATSRERGRYTEAFF. In DNA, the CDR3 is TGTGCCACCTCAAGGGAGAGGGGGCGTTATACTGAAGCTTTCTTT.

The V and J genes are TRBV5-8 and TRBJ2-7, with D maybe TRBD2 (6 bases). The CDR3 has 19 residues. The V end was cut by 4 bases, the J end by 3 bases, with 29 bases between. Per germline, CDR1 SGHTS and CDR2 YDEGEE. The CDR3 DNA reads as TGTGCCAGCAGCCAAAACACCGGGGACTCAAAAAATTGGTTCTACGAGCAGTACTTC. Amino acids: CASSQNTGDSKNWFYEQYF.

Concerning this clone: The same CDR3 also results from other DNA sequences found in this sample. The chain couples TRBV18 to TRBJ2-7; 9 bases line up with TRBD1. CDR3 length: 13 residues. J gave up 4 bases and V 4 bases, and 2 bases lay outside the gene matches. CDR1 is KGHSH and CDR2 is LQKENI in the germline V gene. The CDR3 region is CASSQGQGYEQYF. The CDR3 coding sequence is TGTGCCAGCTCACAAGGACAGGGGTACGAGCAGTACTTC.

The genes are TRBV6-5 and TRBJ2-7; TRBD1 agrees at 10 bases. Germline CDR1 is MNHEY and CDR2 is SVGAGI. V lost 5 bases and J lost 2; bases outside the gene matches: 6. This CDR3 is built from 15 residues. CDR3 region: CASSRDRGPTYEQYF. The CDR3 bases are TGTGCCAGCAGTCGGGACAGGGGTCCAACCTACGAGCAGTACTTC.

V is TRBV6-5 and J is TRBJ2-7, with 7 bases matching TRBD2. The germline V gene has CDR1 MNHEY and CDR2 SVGAGI. J lost 2 bases, V lost 4 bases, and 2 bases had no gene match. The CDR3 consists of 13 residues. CDR3: CASSSSGTYEQYF. CDR3 nucleotide sequence: TGTGCCAGCAGTTCTAGCGGTACCTACGAGCAGTACTTC.